One and the same sample provided the 15 T cell receptor beta chains below, sequenced in a study of blood T cell repertoires in COVID-19. Clones were sequenced by immunoSEQ multiplex PCR, and TCRdb holds only the in-frame ones, with some missing. This sample carries 150,000 to 200,000 clones, around 82% of them seen once, and the ten largest clones take about 2.7%. Sequencing was carried out using peripheral blood. The receptors were gathered from a human donor with acute or convalescent COVID-19. The donor label of this sample is uncertain.

V usage is TRBV7-9 and J usage is TRBJ2-1, with D unclear. V was trimmed by 3 bases and J by 5 bases, leaving 17 bases between them. Germline-derived CDR1 and CDR2 are SEHNR and FQNEAQ (reference sequence). The CDR3 has 16 residues. CDR3 sequence reads: CASSLDRSVGHNEQFF. CDR3 in DNA: TGTGCCAGCAGCTTGGATAGGAGCGTAGGCCACAATGAGCAGTTCTTC.

The chain has TRBV6-2 or TRBV6-3 and TRBJ2-3; maybe TRBD1 (5 bases). The V end was cut by 2 bases, the J end by 4 bases, with 13 bases between. In germline, CDR1 is MNHEY, CDR2 SVGEGT. This CDR3 spans 15 amino acids. CDR3 in amino acids: CASSYGRGIADTQYF. For the CDR3, the DNA is TGTGCCAGCAGTTACGGAAGGGGTATCGCAGATACGCAGTATTTT.

The chain joins TRBV6-6 to TRBJ2-1; 7 bases are shared with TRBD2. The CDR3 is made up of 15 amino acids. With V trimmed by 5 bases and J by 7 bases, 11 bases remained unmatched. Germline CDR1 and CDR2: MNHNY and SVGAGI (reference sequence). CDR3 sequence: CASSGEGARGNEQFF. Here the CDR3 DNA reads TGTGCCAGCAGTGGAGAGGGAGCGCGGGGGAATGAGCAGTTCTTC.

V is TRBV5-4 and J is TRBJ1-6, with D maybe TRBD1 (5 bases). Between the trimmed V and J ends, which lost 4 bases and 5 bases, there was a span of 10 bases. CDR3 length equals 14 residues. CDR1 is SGHNT, CDR2 YYREEE, per germline (reference sequence). CDR3 nucleotides: TGTGCCAGCAGCCGGACGGGGGATAATTCACCCCTCCACTTT. Protein: CASSRTGDNSPLHF.

The chain combines TRBV18 with TRBJ1-4, with 8 bases lining up with TRBD1. The ends lost 3 bases at V and 8 bases at J; junction bases unmatched: 17. This CDR3 region has 18 residues. CDR1 and CDR2 (germline): KGHSH, LQKENI. The CDR3 coding sequence is TGTGCCAGCTCACCTACCACAACCTCTGGGACAGGCGGGGAAAAACTGTTTTTT. Translated, it gives CASSPTTTSGTGGEKLFF.

V usage is TRBV6-5 and J usage is TRBJ1-2; TRBD1 might be the D (5 bases). CDR1 is MNHEY and CDR2 is SVGAGI in the germline V gene. This CDR3 spans 13 amino acids. Trimming took 9 bases from V and 0 from J, leaving 11 bases between them. The CDR3 spells CASKTEPNYGYTF. The CDR3 coding sequence is TGTGCCAGTAAGACAGAGCCTAACTATGGCTACACCTTC.

This clone occurred a few times. V is TRBV10-1 and J is TRBJ2-1; 10 positions match TRBD1. V shed 6 bases, J shed 5 bases, and the junction held 1 base outside the gene matches. CDR1 and CDR2 (germline): WNHNN, SYGVQD (reference sequence). The CDR3 is 13 residues long. This CDR3 is CASRGTGDNEQFF. The CDR3 region has the DNA TGCGCCAGCAGAGGGACAGGGGACAATGAGCAGTTCTTC.

The J gene is TRBJ2-5, the V gene TRBV19; 8 bases fit TRBD2. Losses at the gene ends were 4 bases for V and 9 bases for J; bases not matched to a gene: 10. This CDR3 has 14 residues. The germline gives CDR1 LNHDA, CDR2 SQIVND (reference sequence). As DNA, the CDR3 is TGTGCCAGTAGTACCCCGGGACTAGGGGAAGCCCAGTACTTC. Amino acids: CASSTPGLGEAQYF.

This chain uses TRBV5-1 with TRBJ2-1, with 11 bases lining up with TRBD2. Germline CDR1 is SGHRS and CDR2 is YFSETQ. J gave up 7 bases and V 4 bases, and 4 bases lay outside the gene matches. The CDR3 has 14 amino acids. The CDR3, as DNA: TGCGCCAGCAGCGAGACTAGCGGGATTAATGAGCAGTTCTTC. It is translated as CASSETSGINEQFF.

V usage is TRBV19 and J usage is TRBJ2-7; a possible D gene is TRBD1 (5 bases). V dropped 3 bases and J dropped 0 bases, with 12 bases sitting between them. CDR1 is LNHDA and CDR2 is SQIVND in the germline V gene (reference sequence). The CDR3 totals 15 residues. The CDR3 here is CASSITGPSSYEQYF. As DNA, the CDR3 is TGTGCCAGTAGTATCACAGGCCCTAGCTCCTACGAGCAGTACTTC.

The rearrangement uses TRBV20-1 and TRBJ1-4; TRBD1 is a possible D gene (6 bases). The V gene's germline CDR1 is DFQATT and CDR2 SNEGSKA (reference sequence). V was clipped by 3 bases and J by 5 bases, with 13 bases between them. This CDR3 is built from 14 residues. CDR3 region: CSASWGHPNEKLFF. The CDR3 coding sequence is TGCAGTGCTAGTTGGGGACACCCGAATGAAAAACTGTTTTTT.

The chain carries TRBV15 and TRBJ1-4, with 7 bases lining up with TRBD1. Per the germline V gene, CDR1 is LNHNV and CDR2 is YYDKDF (reference sequence). This CDR3 spans 16 amino acids. Trimming removed 5 bases from V and 3 bases from J; junction bases left unmatched: 9. In DNA form, the CDR3 reads TGTGCCACCAGCGGGATGACAGGGTATCCTAATGAAAAACTGTTTTTT. This sequence encodes CATSGMTGYPNEKLFF.

This clone came up once. The gene calls are TRBV3-1 (or the pseudogene TRBV3-2) and TRBJ1-4; no firm D call. There are 12 residues in the CDR3. Trimming left V 6 bases short and J 6 bases short, with 8 bases between. Germline V gives CDR1 LGHDT, CDR2 YNNKEL (reference sequence). The CDR3 protein is CASRGTDEKLFF. CDR3 coding DNA: TGTGCCAGCAGGGGCACGGATGAAAAACTGTTTTTT.

V and J are TRBV3-1 (or the pseudogene TRBV3-2) and TRBJ1-2; perhaps TRBD1 as D (6 bases). Trimming pared 2 bases from V and 4 bases from J, leaving 17 bases between. Germline V gene data show CDR1 as LGHDT and CDR2 as YNNKEL (reference sequence). The length of the CDR3 is 16 residues. The CDR3 DNA follows: TGTGCCAGCAGCCAATACCCCGACAGGAACCTCTATGGCTACACCTTC. It yields the protein CASSQYPDRNLYGYTF.

This clone was found a few times. V is TRBV5-4 and J is TRBJ1-4; 11 nucleotides match TRBD1. Germline V CDR1 and CDR2: SGHNT, YYREEE (reference sequence). The CDR3 runs 18 residues. With 5 bases clipped from V and 0 bases from J, the junction kept 9 bases outside the gene matches. The CDR3 DNA sequence: TGTGCCAGCAGGCGGGGGACAGGGGGGAGAGCAACTAATGAAAAACTGTTTTTT. Its protein is CASRRGTGGRATNEKLFF. Supplemented by reference TRBV5-4 and TRBJ1-4, the full variable domain reads ETGVTQSPTHLIKTRGQQVTLRCSSQSGHNTVSWYQQALGQGPQFIFQYYREEENGRGNFPPRFSGLQFPNYSSELNVNALELDDSALYLCASRRGTGGRATNEKLFFGSGTQLSVL.